Listed below are T cell receptor beta chains from one sample, sequenced in a study of a mutant IDH1 vaccine in newly diagnosed glioma. The method was immunoSEQ multiplex PCR; TCRdb's version includes in-frame clones alone and lacks a portion of them. The sample lists roughly 86,000 clones, about nine tenths occurring once. No antigens are known for them. This material consisted of PBMCs, taken from a glioma patient whose treatment included an IDH1 peptide vaccine. These receptors all come from a woman aged 50 to 60 with glioma. The CDR3 runs from the conserved cysteine through the conserved F or W. D genes are given only for firm matches. A row's size may be missing; if present it is once, few, many or a size class.

v_call: TRBV13; d_call: TRBD1; cdr3_length: 17; j_call: TRBJ2-7; clone_size: -; cdr3_aa: CASSEGARQGYLHEQYF; cdr3_nt: TGTGCCAGCAGCGAAGGGGCCCGACAGGGGTATTTGCACGAGCAGTACTTC
v_call: TRBV7-1; d_call: -; cdr3_length: 12; j_call: TRBJ1-2; clone_size: -; cdr3_aa: CASSLEQGGYTF; cdr3_nt: TGTGCCAGCAGCTTAGAGCAAGGAGGCTACACCTTC
v_call: TRBV6-5; d_call: TRBD1; cdr3_length: 13; j_call: TRBJ1-2; clone_size: -; cdr3_aa: CASKIDRDYGYTF; cdr3_nt: TGTGCCAGCAAAATCGACAGGGACTATGGCTACACCTTC
v_call: TRBV30; d_call: -; cdr3_length: 13; j_call: TRBJ1-5; clone_size: -; cdr3_aa: CAWSVKGNQPQHF; cdr3_nt: TGTGCCTGGAGTGTAAAGGGGAATCAGCCCCAGCATTTT
v_call: TRBV23-1; d_call: -; cdr3_length: 17; j_call: TRBJ2-7; clone_size: -; cdr3_aa: CASPPVPTGPTSYEQYF; cdr3_nt: TGCGCCAGCCCCCCAGTCCCTACAGGGCCGACTTCCTACGAGCAGTACTTC
v_call: TRBV30; d_call: -; cdr3_length: 14; j_call: TRBJ1-5; clone_size: -; cdr3_aa: CAWSVAATGQPQHF; cdr3_nt: TGTGCCTGGAGTGTCGCGGCAACGGGTCAGCCCCAGCATTTT
v_call: TRBV10-3; d_call: -; cdr3_length: 15; j_call: TRBJ2-1; clone_size: -; cdr3_aa: CAISGTAGSYNEQFF; cdr3_nt: TGTGCCATCAGCGGGACCGCGGGGTCCTACAATGAGCAGTTCTTC
v_call: TRBV7-9; d_call: -; cdr3_length: 12; j_call: TRBJ2-1; clone_size: -; cdr3_aa: CASSFEGHEQFF; cdr3_nt: TGTGCCAGCAGCTTTGAGGGTCATGAGCAGTTCTTC
v_call: TRBV25-1; d_call: -; cdr3_length: 14; j_call: TRBJ2-1; clone_size: -; cdr3_aa: CASSAGRLGNEQFF; cdr3_nt: TGTGCCAGCAGTGCAGGTCGACTAGGGAATGAGCAGTTCTTC
v_call: TRBV29-1; d_call: TRBD2; cdr3_length: 14; j_call: TRBJ2-2; clone_size: -; cdr3_aa: CSVGSSGSVRELFF; cdr3_nt: TGCAGCGTAGGGTCTAGCGGGAGTGTACGGGAGCTGTTTTTT
v_call: TRBV11-2; d_call: -; cdr3_length: 17; j_call: TRBJ2-1; clone_size: -; cdr3_aa: CASSLVYRESPYNEQFF; cdr3_nt: TGTGCCAGCAGCTTAGTATACCGGGAGAGCCCCTACAATGAGCAGTTCTTC
v_call: TRBV7-9; d_call: -; cdr3_length: 18; j_call: TRBJ1-6; clone_size: -; cdr3_aa: CASSSATAPASYNSPLHF; cdr3_nt: TGTGCCAGCAGCTCCGCCACCGCCCCGGCCAGCTATAATTCACCCCTCCACTTT
v_call: TRBV28; d_call: TRBD2; cdr3_length: 15; j_call: TRBJ2-1; clone_size: -; cdr3_aa: CASSSSGRAKDEQFF; cdr3_nt: TGTGCCAGCAGCTCTAGCGGGAGGGCCAAGGATGAGCAGTTCTTC
v_call: TRBV28; d_call: -; cdr3_length: 12; j_call: TRBJ2-1; clone_size: once; cdr3_aa: CASRGTNNEQFF; cdr3_nt: TGTGCCAGCCGGGGAACCAACAATGAGCAGTTCTTC
v_call: TRBV30; d_call: -; cdr3_length: 10; j_call: TRBJ1-2; clone_size: -; cdr3_aa: CAWNGDGYTF; cdr3_nt: TGTGCCTGGAATGGGGACGGCTACACCTTC
v_call: TRBV5-1; d_call: -; cdr3_length: 15; j_call: TRBJ2-3; clone_size: -; cdr3_aa: CASSLRTVGQDTQYF; cdr3_nt: TGCGCCAGCAGCTTGCGGACAGTTGGCCAAGATACGCAGTATTTT
v_call: TRBV20-1; d_call: TRBD1; cdr3_length: 11; j_call: TRBJ1-1; clone_size: -; cdr3_aa: CSAPQGAEAFF; cdr3_nt: TGCAGTGCCCCTCAGGGGGCTGAAGCTTTCTTT
v_call: TRBV6-1; d_call: -; cdr3_length: 13; j_call: TRBJ2-3; clone_size: -; cdr3_aa: CASSEWGPDTQYF; cdr3_nt: TGTGCCAGCAGTGAGTGGGGACCAGATACGCAGTATTTT
v_call: TRBV28; d_call: TRBD2; cdr3_length: 16; j_call: TRBJ2-3; clone_size: -; cdr3_aa: CASSPSSGGFTDTQYF; cdr3_nt: TGTGCCAGCAGCCCGAGTAGCGGGGGGTTCACAGATACGCAGTATTTT
v_call: TRBV5-4; d_call: TRBD1; cdr3_length: 15; j_call: TRBJ2-7; clone_size: -; cdr3_aa: CASSLRTGEGYEQYF; cdr3_nt: TGTGCCAGCAGCCTCCGGACAGGGGAGGGATACGAGCAGTACTTC
v_call: TRBV19; d_call: -; cdr3_length: 13; j_call: TRBJ1-2; clone_size: -; cdr3_aa: CASNPRDPGGYTF; cdr3_nt: TGTGCCAGTAACCCCAGGGACCCAGGAGGCTACACCTTC
v_call: TRBV19; d_call: TRBD1; cdr3_length: 14; j_call: TRBJ1-5; clone_size: many; cdr3_aa: CASSIARDSQPQHF; cdr3_nt: TGTGCCAGTAGTATCGCCCGGGACAGTCAGCCCCAGCATTTT
v_call: TRBV11-3; d_call: -; cdr3_length: 13; j_call: TRBJ1-1; clone_size: -; cdr3_aa: CASRVIGSAEAFF; cdr3_nt: TGTGCCAGCCGCGTTATAGGCTCTGCTGAAGCTTTCTTT
v_call: TRBV29-1; d_call: TRBD2; cdr3_length: 14; j_call: TRBJ2-4; clone_size: -; cdr3_aa: CSVLAGGPRNIQYF; cdr3_nt: TGCAGCGTTTTAGCGGGAGGGCCGAGAAACATTCAGTACTTC
v_call: TRBV5-6; d_call: TRBD2; cdr3_length: 14; j_call: TRBJ2-3; clone_size: once; cdr3_aa: CASSLRRDYDTQYF; cdr3_nt: TGTGCCAGCAGCTTGAGGCGGGACTACGATACGCAGTATTTT
v_call: TRBV5-6; d_call: -; cdr3_length: 13; j_call: TRBJ2-7; clone_size: once; cdr3_aa: CASSLAATGEQYF; cdr3_nt: TGTGCCAGCAGCTTGGCGGCGACAGGCGAGCAGTACTTC
v_call: TRBV2; d_call: TRBD1; cdr3_length: 15; j_call: TRBJ1-5; clone_size: few; cdr3_aa: CASSILDRTDQPQHF; cdr3_nt: TGTGCCAGCAGTATCCTGGACAGGACCGATCAGCCCCAGCATTTT
v_call: TRBV10-3; d_call: -; cdr3_length: 16; j_call: TRBJ2-7; clone_size: few; cdr3_aa: CAISDPDLRNSYEQYF; cdr3_nt: TGTGCCATCAGTGACCCCGATCTGCGAAACTCCTACGAGCAGTACTTC
v_call: TRBV30; d_call: -; cdr3_length: 17; j_call: TRBJ2-6; clone_size: once; cdr3_aa: CAWSAHIGGTGANVLTF; cdr3_nt: TGTGCCTGGAGTGCCCATATCGGCGGGACTGGGGCCAACGTCCTGACTTTC
v_call: TRBV5-6; d_call: -; cdr3_length: 16; j_call: TRBJ1-5; clone_size: -; cdr3_aa: CASSLGVRGGNQPQHF; cdr3_nt: TGTGCCAGCAGCTTGGGTGTCAGGGGAGGCAATCAGCCCCAGCATTTT
v_call: TRBV27; d_call: -; cdr3_length: 12; j_call: TRBJ2-1; clone_size: once; cdr3_aa: CASSLSNNEQFF; cdr3_nt: TGTGCCAGCAGTTTATCGAACAATGAGCAGTTCTTC
v_call: TRBV5-6; d_call: -; cdr3_length: 14; j_call: TRBJ2-5; clone_size: -; cdr3_aa: CASSYNRLGETQYF; cdr3_nt: TGTGCCAGCAGCTATAACAGGCTGGGGGAGACCCAGTACTTC
v_call: TRBV6-5; d_call: -; cdr3_length: 12; j_call: TRBJ1-1; clone_size: once; cdr3_aa: CASRTGLAEAFF; cdr3_nt: TGTGCCAGCAGAACAGGGCTCGCTGAAGCTTTCTTT
v_call: TRBV18; d_call: -; cdr3_length: 13; j_call: TRBJ2-5; clone_size: once; cdr3_aa: CASSPGPQETQYF; cdr3_nt: TGTGCCAGCTCACCAGGACCGCAAGAGACCCAGTACTTC
v_call: TRBV7-8; d_call: -; cdr3_length: 13; j_call: TRBJ2-7; clone_size: -; cdr3_aa: CASSLPGRYEQYF; cdr3_nt: TGTGCCAGCAGCTTACCAGGACGCTACGAGCAGTACTTC
v_call: TRBV10-3; d_call: TRBD1; cdr3_length: 14; j_call: TRBJ2-5; clone_size: -; cdr3_aa: CAISESQGAETQYF; cdr3_nt: TGTGCCATCAGTGAGTCGCAGGGGGCAGAGACCCAGTACTTC
v_call: TRBV2; d_call: -; cdr3_length: 13; j_call: TRBJ1-2; clone_size: -; cdr3_aa: CASSEGQAYGYTF; cdr3_nt: TGTGCCAGCAGTGAAGGGCAAGCCTATGGCTACACCTTC
v_call: TRBV30; d_call: -; cdr3_length: 12; j_call: TRBJ1-1; clone_size: -; cdr3_aa: CASKLQNTEAFF; cdr3_nt: TGTGCGTCAAAACTACAGAACACTGAAGCTTTCTTT
v_call: TRBV13; d_call: -; cdr3_length: 13; j_call: TRBJ2-3; clone_size: few; cdr3_aa: CASSLTGTDTQYF; cdr3_nt: TGTGCCAGCAGCTTGACAGGTACAGATACGCAGTATTTT
v_call: TRBV7-9; d_call: TRBD2; cdr3_length: 16; j_call: TRBJ2-5; clone_size: once; cdr3_aa: CASSPRTSGPQETQYF; cdr3_nt: TGTGCCAGCAGCCCACGGACTAGCGGGCCTCAAGAGACCCAGTACTTC
v_call: TRBV5-4; d_call: TRBD1; cdr3_length: 17; j_call: TRBJ1-6; clone_size: -; cdr3_aa: CASRRSTGGSYNSPLHF; cdr3_nt: TGTGCCAGCAGACGGTCGACAGGGGGCTCCTATAATTCACCCCTCCACTTT
v_call: TRBV20-1; d_call: -; cdr3_length: 11; j_call: TRBJ2-7; clone_size: -; cdr3_aa: CSASDNLEQYF; cdr3_nt: TGCAGTGCCTCGGACAATCTCGAGCAGTACTTC
v_call: TRBV13; d_call: -; cdr3_length: 14; j_call: TRBJ2-7; clone_size: -; cdr3_aa: CASSLVRNPYEQYF; cdr3_nt: TGTGCCAGCAGCTTAGTGAGAAATCCCTACGAGCAGTACTTC
v_call: TRBV15; d_call: -; cdr3_length: 11; j_call: TRBJ2-7; clone_size: -; cdr3_aa: CATSRANEQYF; cdr3_nt: TGTGCCACCAGCAGAGCTAACGAGCAGTACTTC
v_call: TRBV28; d_call: TRBD2; cdr3_length: 17; j_call: TRBJ2-1; clone_size: -; cdr3_aa: CATKTRSGRARRNEQFF; cdr3_nt: TGTGCCACCAAAACTCGTAGCGGGAGGGCCAGGAGGAATGAGCAGTTCTTC
v_call: TRBV5-6; d_call: -; cdr3_length: 13; j_call: TRBJ2-3; clone_size: -; cdr3_aa: CASSLGGTDTQYF; cdr3_nt: TGTGCCAGCAGCTTGGGAGGGACAGATACGCAGTATTTT
v_call: TRBV11-3; d_call: -; cdr3_length: 14; j_call: TRBJ2-1; clone_size: -; cdr3_aa: CASSAVRDYNEQFF; cdr3_nt: TGTGCCAGCAGTGCGGTTAGGGACTACAATGAGCAGTTCTTC
v_call: TRBV6-1; d_call: TRBD2; cdr3_length: 16; j_call: TRBJ2-1; clone_size: -; cdr3_aa: CASSEQTSGDYNEQFF; cdr3_nt: TGTGCCAGCAGTGAACAGACTAGCGGGGACTACAATGAGCAGTTCTTC
v_call: TRBV6-6; d_call: -; cdr3_length: 14; j_call: TRBJ2-7; clone_size: -; cdr3_aa: CASSYSQRVREQYF; cdr3_nt: TGTGCCAGCAGTTACTCCCAAAGGGTCCGCGAGCAGTACTTC
v_call: TRBV4-1; d_call: TRBD2; cdr3_length: 17; j_call: TRBJ2-7; clone_size: -; cdr3_aa: CASSLLAGGASSYEQYF; cdr3_nt: TGCGCCAGCAGCCTACTAGCGGGAGGTGCTAGCTCCTACGAGCAGTACTTC
v_call: TRBV2; d_call: -; cdr3_length: 16; j_call: TRBJ1-4; clone_size: -; cdr3_aa: CASRAFGGATNEKLFF; cdr3_nt: TGTGCCAGCAGGGCCTTTGGTGGGGCGACTAATGAAAAACTGTTTTTT
v_call: TRBV6-1; d_call: -; cdr3_length: 13; j_call: TRBJ2-7; clone_size: -; cdr3_aa: CASSESGSGEQYF; cdr3_nt: TGTGCCAGCAGTGAATCGGGCTCTGGCGAGCAGTACTTC
v_call: TRBV27; d_call: TRBD2; cdr3_length: 15; j_call: TRBJ2-2; clone_size: -; cdr3_aa: CASSLGSGSAGELFF; cdr3_nt: TGTGCCAGCAGTTTGGGTAGCGGGAGCGCCGGGGAGCTGTTTTTT
v_call: TRBV5-1; d_call: TRBD1; cdr3_length: 14; j_call: TRBJ2-3; clone_size: -; cdr3_aa: CASSSTGSTDTQYF; cdr3_nt: TGCGCCAGCAGCTCGACAGGGAGCACAGATACGCAGTATTTT
v_call: TRBV30; d_call: TRBD1; cdr3_length: 13; j_call: TRBJ1-1; clone_size: -; cdr3_aa: CASYRTGGTEAFF; cdr3_nt: TGTGCCTCCTACCGCACAGGGGGGACTGAAGCTTTCTTT